This T cell receptor (beta chain) appears in the sequencing data of a study of shared clonotypes between healthy human individuals. Whole-study findings and limits: Having only a few donors restricted how much genetic and exposure-history diversity was captured.

Once extracted for a subset, genomic DNA was divided evenly among several immunoSEQ plates. Sequencing was performed with immunoSEQ multiplex PCR; in TCRdb, only in-frame clones are kept and a portion is missing. This table has 400,000 to 550,000 clones, roughly 78% appearing once. Everyone who donated was a Caucasian adult who lived in Nashville, Tennessee. Genomic DNA for unsorted samples, which was extracted with the QIAamp DNA Blood Mini kit, came from about 90 million PBMCs. Germline V gene lookup returns CDR1 SQVTM and CDR2 ANQGSEA. Trimming took off 7 bases at V and 2 bases at J, with 9 bases between the two ends. The CDR3 is 11 amino acids. A word on this clone: Its target is not known.

This receptor was taken from a woman aged 40 to 49 in good health. Some clones in this sample may be carry-over from other donors' samples. Sequencing was carried out using PBMCs. The chain uses TRBV29-1 and TRBJ2-7, with a tentative D call TRBD1 (5 bases). CDR3 amino acids: CSGTTTYEQYF. CDR3 coding DNA: TGCAGCGGGACAACTACCTACGAGCAGTACTTC.